These 8 T cell receptor beta chains originate from one sample sequenced in a study of cytomegalovirus exposure and HLA in healthy donors (TCRdb year 2017). The library was made by the immunoSEQ multiplex PCR assay. The multiplex PCR relied on a mix of 60 forward primers for TCR Vbeta segments and 13 reverse primers for TCR Jbeta segments. TCRdb retrieved this table from immuneACCESS and kept in-frame rearrangements only. Not all clones are present; in checked studies, unresolved V genes account for under half, and no reason is known for the remainder. The sample has fewer than 150,000 clones on record, around 69% of them singletons. Together, the top ten hold roughly 8.2% of the sample. Sequencing was carried out using PBMCs. The receptors here all came from a woman aged 40 to 49 in good health and CMV-seropositive.

A single count supports this clone. This chain uses TRBV18 with TRBJ2-7, with D maybe TRBD2 (5 bases). The CDR3 has 15 amino acids. CDR1 and CDR2 from the germline V gene are KGHSH and LQKENI. Between the trimmed V and J ends, which lost 2 bases and 1 base, there was a span of 12 bases. The CDR3 bases are TGTGCCAGCTCACCAAAACTAGAGCTGTCCTACGAGCAGTACTTC. It encodes CASSPKLELSYEQYF.

This clone was observed once. The rearrangement links TRBV9 to TRBJ2-5, with D perhaps TRBD2 (7 bases). CDR1 SGDLS and CDR2 YYNGEE come from the germline V gene. This CDR3 is 15 amino acids long. V lost 0 bases and J lost 3, with 12 bases in between. CDR3 loop: CASSVGGGREETQYF. The CDR3 region has the DNA TGTGCCAGCAGCGTAGGGGGGGGCAGGGAAGAGACCCAGTACTTC.

The V call is TRBV4-3, the J call TRBJ2-7, with TRBD2 identical over 9 bases. Trimming removed 3 bases from V and 3 bases from J; junction bases left unmatched: 12. CDR1 and CDR2 (germline): LGHNA, YSLEER. CDR3 length equals 17 residues. The CDR3 DNA is TGCGCCAGCAGCCACACCACTCAGCGGGGGGCCAACTACGAGCAGTACTTC. It translates to CASSHTTQRGANYEQYF.

The chain uses TRBV6-4 and TRBJ1-6; 9 bases agree with TRBD1. The CDR3 contains 15 residues. The V segment lost 8 bases and the J segment 7 bases; nucleotides outside the gene matches: 9. Germline CDR1 is MRHNA and CDR2 is SNTAGT. The DNA for the CDR3 is TGTGCCAGCTCTTCCAGGACAGGGGTGAATTCACCCCTCCACTTT. Translating gives CASSSRTGVNSPLHF.

The chain carries TRBV6-5 and TRBJ1-3; D gene uncertain. Germline CDR1 and CDR2: MNHEY and SVGAGI. This CDR3 is 14 amino acids long. Trimming pared 7 bases from V and 0 bases from J, leaving 10 bases between. DNA for the CDR3: TGTGCCAGCAAGGTCTCTAGCTCTGGAAACACCATATATTTT. Translated: CASKVSSSGNTIYF.

V is TRBV5-6 and J is TRBJ1-2; tentative D call: TRBD1 (6 bases). Germline V lookup: CDR1 SGHDT, CDR2 YYEEEE. This CDR3 has 14 residues. The V and J ends lost 3 bases and 3 bases respectively, with 12 bases between them. CDR3 DNA: TGTGCCAGCAGCTCTCCGCAGGGGTACTATGGCTACACCTTC. Translated, it gives CASSSPQGYYGYTF.

This clone was recorded once. J is TRBJ1-2 and V is TRBV19; D uncertain. The ends were cut back, 6 bases at V and 5 bases at J, with 16 bases in the middle. Germline V gene sequence: CDR1 LNHDA, CDR2 SQIVND (reference sequence). CDR3 size: 14 residues. The CDR3 reads CASSKTLGIYGYTF. CDR3 coding DNA: TGTGCCAGTAGCAAGACATTGGGTATTTATGGCTACACCTTC.

The chain employs TRBV4-3 and TRBJ2-7, with D unclear. Looked up from germline, CDR1 is LGHNA and CDR2 is YSLEER. The CDR3 is 16 residues long. With 0 bases removed from V and 2 bases from J, the gap between germline ends came to 14 bases. The CDR3 nucleotides are TGCGCCAGCAGCCAAGAGCCAGGTATTGCCACCTACGAGCAGTACTTC. Amino acid sequence: CASSQEPGIATYEQYF.